This record concerns one T cell receptor beta chain sequence. Its antigen is unknown. Using a J-beta primer mix together with a sample-barcoded 5' primer, a second PCR was run for roughly 6 to 11 cycles. Per sample, CDR3-containing paired-end reads numbered at least 2.5 million. One entry per CDR3 protein results from TCRdb running MiXCR on the 5' RACE reads. The sample carries hundreds of thousands of distinct CDR3 sequences, approximately 60% recorded once. CDR3 size: 18 residues. The germline V and J ends were trimmed by 4 bases and 7 bases, with 27 bases remaining between them. Germline V CDR1 and CDR2: SGHDT, YYEEEE. These data are taken from a study of blood T cells in healthy people across ages. Study outcomes and limitations: Relative to aged donors, long-lived donors carried more naive CD4+ cells and displayed higher diversity.

The specimen was blood. The chain recombines TRBV5-6 with TRBJ2-1, with D possibly being TRBD1 or TRBD2 (6 bases each). This TCR derives from a man aged 35 to 55 in good health. The CDR3 DNA reads TGTGCCAGCAGCACCCACCGGGGCGGGACAAGGGCCAAGAATGAGCAGTTCTTC. It yields the protein CASSTHRGGTRAKNEQFF.